This paragraph covers one T cell receptor (beta chain) sequence. The antigen it recognizes is unknown. One base away there is no much larger clone; base qualities are not given. V and J are truncated by 1 base and 7 bases respectively, leaving an intervening sequence of 7 bases. Reading the germline V gene gives CDR1 SGHAT and CDR2 FQNNGV. The CDR3 has 12 amino acids, counting the end cysteine and phenylalanine. The DNA shown is the 36-base CDR3, in frame from base 1. This record belongs to a study of CD8 T cells in Susac syndrome (dated by TCRdb to about 2019). Study-level background: The study used repertoire sequencing to test whether antigen drove CD8+ T cell activation and differentiation in Susac syndrome. The clonality of the CD8+ T cell repertoire was compared across about 12 healthy donors, around 14 Susac syndrome patients and 15 multiple sclerosis patients.

RNA was extracted using the RNeasy kit, and roughly 0.5 to 1 ug of the RNA was reverse transcribed with random hexamers. The immunoSEQ multiplex PCR assay, which covers 54 Vbeta and 13 Jbeta segments, was used to amplify TCR beta CDR3 regions. PCR amplification bias was corrected using a synthetic template baseline for primer optimization and computational correction. Regarding the original processing steps: Reads were annotated to V, D and J genes according to IMGT and were analyzed with immunoSEQ Analyzer, with only productive sequences retained. To calculate clonality, Shannon entropy was normalized by log2 of the number of productive unique sequences and then subtracted from one. For each patient and control, public and private clones were evaluated among the 100 most prevalent clones. Clones were defined as Susac-specific if absent from the healthy and MS cohorts, from 1052 published viral clones and from other ImmuneACCESS disease sequences. The public reads were reanalyzed by TCRdb: fastp trimming at Q25, MiXCR alignment, in-frame beta chains only. Each CDR3 protein gets just one entry, which takes the most common genes and DNA from the rows behind it. Clone size and V and J calls follow TCRdb, not the original study. The sample profile shows about 150,000 distinct CDR3 sequences; approximately 94% of them were found once. Together, the top ten hold over 0.2% of the sample.

High-throughput TCR beta sequencing profiled peripheral blood CD8+ and CD4+ T cells from healthy donors, Susac syndrome patients and multiple sclerosis patients. The multiple sclerosis controls were treatment-naive patients whose relapsing-remitting disease, either stable or active, fulfilled the revised McDonald criteria. Bulk CD8+ and CD4+ T cells were purified by magnetic negative isolation, whereas CD8+ TEMRA cells were enriched by FACS. Blood was drawn into EDTA tubes, processed within 24 hours, and PBMCs were isolated by density gradient centrifugation. PBMCs intended for TCR sequencing were frozen in liquid nitrogen and were later thawed in a 37 degrees C water bath. Purity of sorted or isolated CD4+, CD8+ and CD8+ TEMRA cells was at least 90%. Study-level results and caveats: The number of individuals in the TCR sequencing and HLA analysis was recognized as being relatively small.

This receptor was obtained from a human donor with multiple sclerosis. The chain is encoded by TRBV11-2 joined to TRBJ2-5; the D segment could be TRBD2, given 6 matching bases. The sequenced material came from CD8+ T cells from PBMCs. The DNA sequence reads TGTGCCAGCAGCTTAGGAGCGGGGACCCAGTACTTC. Its amino acids are CASSLGAGTQYF.